Presented here are 4 T cell receptor beta chains from one specimen sequenced in a study of cytomegalovirus exposure and HLA in healthy donors. PCR was performed using 60 Vbeta and 13 Jbeta primers. Clones were sequenced by immunoSEQ multiplex PCR, and TCRdb holds only the in-frame ones, with some missing. The sample lists 180,000 or so clones, around four fifths occurring once. Sequencing was carried out using PBMCs. The receptors shown here come from a female donor in good health and CMV-seronegative.

The chain links TRBV11-2 to TRBJ2-7; tentative D call: TRBD1 (5 bases). Germline V CDR1 and CDR2: SGHAT, FQNNGV. Trimming removed 5 bases at V and 3 bases at J, with 14 bases between. This CDR3 is 14 amino acids long. In DNA, the CDR3 is TGTGCCAGCAGCCCCGTTCAGGGCGGCTACGAGCAGTACTTC. Protein: CASSPVQGGYEQYF.

The chain links TRBV28 to TRBJ1-4, with a possible D match to TRBD1 (6 bases). Trimming took 5 bases from V and 0 from J, leaving 10 bases between them. The CDR3 is made up of 15 amino acids. The germline CDR1 and CDR2 sequences are MDHEN and SYDVKM. CDR3 sequence: CASSLRTATNEKLFF. CDR3 bases: TGTGCCAGCAGTCTCAGGACAGCAACTAATGAAAAACTGTTTTTT. Full variable domain (outside the CDR3, taken from reference TRBV28 and TRBJ1-4): DVKVTQSSRYLVKRTGEKVFLECVQDMDHENMFWYRQDPGLGLRLIYFSYDVKMKEKGDIPEGYSVSREKKERFSLILESASTNQTSMYLCASSLRTATNEKLFFGSGTQLSVL.

The genes are TRBV2 and TRBJ1-1, with no clear D. CDR1 SNHLY and CDR2 FYNNEI come from the germline V gene. Trimming stripped 4 bases from V and 8 bases from J, with 17 bases between. The CDR3 length is 14 residues. The CDR3 is CASSVNIRAGEAFF. CDR3 sequence (DNA): TGTGCCAGCAGTGTTAATATAAGAGCGGGGGAAGCTTTCTTT.

The chain couples TRBV29-1 to TRBJ2-3; 12 bases agree with TRBD2. V lost 3 bases and J lost 3; bases outside the gene matches: 16. This CDR3 is built from 19 residues. CDR1 SQVTM and CDR2 ANQGSEA come from the germline V gene. The CDR3 sequence is CSVDPWLAGGSLRTDTQYF. CDR3 nucleotides: TGCAGCGTTGATCCCTGGCTAGCGGGAGGGTCCCTCCGGACAGATACGCAGTATTTT.